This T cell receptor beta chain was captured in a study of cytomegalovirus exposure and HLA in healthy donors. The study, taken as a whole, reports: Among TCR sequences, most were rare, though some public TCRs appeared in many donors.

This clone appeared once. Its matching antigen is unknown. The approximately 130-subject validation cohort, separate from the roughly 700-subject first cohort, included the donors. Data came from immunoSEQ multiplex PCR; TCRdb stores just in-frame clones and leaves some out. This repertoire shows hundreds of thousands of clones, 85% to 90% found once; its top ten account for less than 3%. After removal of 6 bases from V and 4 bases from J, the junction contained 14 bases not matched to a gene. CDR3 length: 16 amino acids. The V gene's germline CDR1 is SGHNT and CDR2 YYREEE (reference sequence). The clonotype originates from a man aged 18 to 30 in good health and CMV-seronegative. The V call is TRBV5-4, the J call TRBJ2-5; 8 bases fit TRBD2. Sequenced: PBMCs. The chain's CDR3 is CASNPPGGGPRETQYF. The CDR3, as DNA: TGTGCCAGCAACCCTCCGGGCGGGGGGCCGAGAGAGACCCAGTACTTC.